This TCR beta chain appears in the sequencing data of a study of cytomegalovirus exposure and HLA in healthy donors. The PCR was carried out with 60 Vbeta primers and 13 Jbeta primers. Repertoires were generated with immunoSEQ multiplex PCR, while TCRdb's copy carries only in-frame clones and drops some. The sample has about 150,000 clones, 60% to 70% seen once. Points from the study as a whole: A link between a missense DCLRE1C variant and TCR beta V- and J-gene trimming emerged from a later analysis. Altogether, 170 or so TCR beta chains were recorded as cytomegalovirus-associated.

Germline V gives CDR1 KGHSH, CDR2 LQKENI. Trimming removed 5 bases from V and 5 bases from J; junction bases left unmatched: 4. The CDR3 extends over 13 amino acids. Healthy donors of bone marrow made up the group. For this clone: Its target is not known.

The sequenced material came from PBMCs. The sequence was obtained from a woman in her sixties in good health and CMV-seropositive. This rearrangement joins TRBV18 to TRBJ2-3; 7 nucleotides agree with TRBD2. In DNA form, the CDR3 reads TGTGCCAGCTCAGCGGGAGTGGGAGATACGCAGTATTTT. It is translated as CASSAGVGDTQYF.